What follows are 29 T cell receptor beta chains derived from one specimen sequenced in a study of T cell responses to AZD1222 COVID-19 vaccine. Assay: immunoSEQ multiplex PCR; the TCRdb copy retains only in-frame clones and omits some. The sample includes about 82,000 clones, roughly 84% of them seen just once. This sample comprised peripheral blood, obtained 28 days after the second AZD1222 dose. The receptors derive from an adult who received the AZD1222 COVID-19 vaccine.

The rearrangement uses TRBV20-1 and TRBJ1-2; D is undetermined. Trimming stripped 5 bases from V and 8 bases from J, with 6 bases between. CDR3 length: 9 residues. CDR1 is DFQATT and CDR2 is SNEGSKA in the germline V gene (reference sequence). Written as DNA, the CDR3 is TGCAGTGCTCGGGGAGGCTACACCTTC. It specifies CSARGGYTF.

CDR3 sequence (DNA): TGTGCCTGGAGTGTAAGCGGGTACAATGAGCAGTTCTTC. Translating gives CAWSVSGYNEQFF. The chain employs TRBV30 and TRBJ2-1; D may be TRBD2 (6 bases). This CDR3 has 13 amino acids. Germline-derived CDR1 and CDR2 are GTSNPN and SVGIG (reference sequence). The V gene lost 0 bases and the J gene lost 4 bases, with 7 bases spanning the gap.

J is TRBJ2-1 and V is TRBV7-9; no definite D call. Germline CDR1 reads SEHNR; CDR2 reads FQNEAQ (reference sequence). The CDR3 sequence is 14 residues long. Deletions cut 5 bases from V and 2 bases from J, with 10 bases between. The CDR3 region is CASSPTTTYNEQFF. CDR3 DNA: TGTGCCAGCAGCCCTACTACAACCTACAATGAGCAGTTCTTC. Supplemented by reference TRBV7-9 and TRBJ2-1, the full variable domain reads DTGVSQNPRHKITKRGQNVTFRCDPISEHNRLYWYRQTLGQGPEFLTYFQNEAQLEKSRLLSDRFSAERPKGSFSTLEIQRTEQGDSAMYLCASSPTTTYNEQFFGPGTRLTVL.

The chain joins TRBV11-3 to TRBJ2-1; tentative D call: TRBD2 (6 bases). Germline CDR1 and CDR2: SGHNT and YENEEA. This CDR3 has 14 residues. V was cut by 0 bases and J by 8 bases, with 11 bases left in between. The CDR3 region is CASSLDGGFDEQFF. The CDR3 DNA reads TGTGCCAGCAGCTTAGATGGGGGGTTCGATGAGCAGTTCTTC.

The V gene is TRBV5-1, the J gene TRBJ1-4; D is undetermined. The CDR3 has 14 amino acids. Trimming took off 3 bases at V and 2 bases at J, with 8 bases between the two ends. Germline V gene sequence: CDR1 SGHRS, CDR2 YFSETQ. In nucleotides, the CDR3 is TGCGCCAGCAGCTCGGCGGGCACTAATGAAAAACTGTTTTTT. It is translated as CASSSAGTNEKLFF.

V is TRBV30 and J is TRBJ2-7; 7 bases line up with TRBD1. V lost 1 base to trimming and J lost 2 bases; unmatched junction nucleotides: 8. This CDR3 contains 15 residues. Germline values: CDR1 GTSNPN, CDR2 SVGIG (reference sequence). The CDR3 DNA follows: TGTGCCTGGAGTGCAACGAGACAGGGTACCTACGAGCAGTACTTC. Residues: CAWSATRQGTYEQYF.

The genes are TRBV4-2 and TRBJ2-7; TRBD2 might be the D (7 bases). The germline V gene encodes CDR1 LGHNA and CDR2 YNFKEQ. The CDR3 is 17 amino acids. V was shortened by 1 base and J by 4 bases, with 20 bases between the two germline ends. The CDR3 protein is CASSQVAGGAFSYEQYF. The CDR3 nucleotides read TGTGCCAGCAGCCAAGTGGCTGGGGGGGCCTTCTCTTACGAGCAGTACTTC.

The chain employs TRBV30 and TRBJ1-2, with D perhaps matching TRBD1 (6 bases). Trimming stripped 2 bases from V and 7 bases from J, with 14 bases between. Germline V gene lookup returns CDR1 GTSNPN and CDR2 SVGIG (reference sequence). The CDR3 runs to 13 residues. The CDR3 bases are TGTGCCTGGAGTATATTGGACAGAAGTGGCTACACCTTC. It specifies CAWSILDRSGYTF.

This chain connects TRBV9 to TRBJ1-4; D is undetermined. The germline CDR1 and CDR2 sequences are SGDLS and YYNGEE. The CDR3 contains 16 residues. Trimming removed 0 bases from V and 0 bases from J, with 9 bases in between. The CDR3 reads CASSVELAATNEKLFF. Written as DNA, the CDR3 is TGTGCCAGCAGCGTAGAGTTGGCCGCAACTAATGAAAAACTGTTTTTT.

This clone occurred a few times. This chain links TRBV30 with TRBJ2-7; TRBD1 is a possible D gene (5 bases). Trimming took 2 bases from V and 9 from J, leaving 11 bases between them. CDR3 length: 11 amino acids. The germline V gene encodes CDR1 GTSNPN and CDR2 SVGIG (reference sequence). Here the CDR3 reads CAWSIQAVQYF. For the CDR3, the DNA is TGTGCCTGGAGTATACAGGCTGTGCAGTACTTC.

The chain couples TRBV7-8 to TRBJ1-1, with D unclear. Germline assignment: CDR1 SGHVS and CDR2 FQNEAQ. Trimming cost V 5 bases and J 10 bases, with 20 bases left between them. The CDR3 extends over 14 amino acids. This CDR3 is CASSHSVWERLAFF. CDR3 nucleotide sequence: TGTGCCAGCAGCCACTCGGTTTGGGAGCGGCTAGCTTTCTTT.

This clone was counted a single time. This chain connects TRBV6-5 to TRBJ2-3; no clear D gene. CDR3 length: 13 amino acids. V shed 8 bases and J shed 1 base, with 10 bases lying between them. The germline V gene has CDR1 MNHEY and CDR2 SVGAGI. In nucleotides, the CDR3 is TGTGCCAGCCCAGGCCGCGGCACAGATACGCAGTATTTT. This gives the protein CASPGRGTDTQYF.

The CDR3 region is CASSLWLAGAGETQYF. The CDR3 bases are TGTGCCAGCAGCTTATGGCTAGCGGGGGCAGGAGAGACCCAGTACTTC. The V and J genes are TRBV11-2 and TRBJ2-5; 10 nucleotides agree with TRBD2. This CDR3 comprises 16 residues. Per germline, CDR1 SGHAT and CDR2 FQNNGV. V shed 2 bases and J 4 bases; nucleotides not matched to a gene: 7.

The V call is TRBV5-4, the J call TRBJ2-5; TRBD2 aligns across 11 bases. Germline V gene data show CDR1 as SGHNT and CDR2 as YYREEE (reference sequence). Unmatched junction bases numbered 4, after V lost 3 bases and J lost 0 bases. This CDR3 is built from 16 residues. CDR3 protein: CASSSGLAEYQETQYF. DNA of the CDR3: TGTGCCAGCAGCTCGGGACTAGCGGAGTACCAAGAGACCCAGTACTTC.

CDR3 amino acids: CASSLAGTGAIEAFF. The DNA for the CDR3 is TGTGCCAGCAGCTTAGCGGGGACAGGCGCGATTGAAGCTTTCTTT. The V call is TRBV7-2, the J call TRBJ1-1; 8 nucleotides match TRBD1. There are 15 residues in the CDR3. With V trimmed by 0 bases and J by 7 bases, 7 bases remained unmatched. CDR1 and CDR2 (germline): SGHTA, FQGNSA.

In this sample, this clone turned up once. The chain combines TRBV6-1 with TRBJ2-7; D gene uncertain. V gave up 1 base and J gave up 6 bases, with 4 bases separating them. The CDR3 loop spans 11 amino acids. The germline gives CDR1 MNHNS, CDR2 SASEGT. Here the CDR3 DNA reads TGTGCCAGCAGTGAAGGCGCCGAGCAGTACTTC. Its protein product is CASSEGAEQYF.

The chain joins TRBV5-1 to TRBJ2-3, with D perhaps being TRBD1 or TRBD2 (5 bases each). Looked up from germline, CDR1 is SGHRS and CDR2 is YFSETQ. The CDR3 contains 14 residues. With 5 bases removed from V and 1 base from J, the gap between germline ends came to 11 bases. The chain's CDR3 is CASSSGARTDTQYF. CDR3 nucleotide sequence: TGCGCCAGCAGTTCCGGGGCCCGCACAGATACGCAGTATTTT.

The J gene is TRBJ2-1, the V gene TRBV12-3 or TRBV12-4, with 10 positions matching TRBD1. CDR3 size: 12 residues. V shed 5 bases, J shed 9 bases, and the junction held 1 base outside the gene matches. CDR3 nucleotides: TGTGCCAGCAGTGGACAGGGGGTTGAGCAGTTCTTC. It specifies CASSGQGVEQFF.

The chain combines TRBV5-5 with TRBJ1-3; D perhaps matches TRBD1 (6 bases). With 2 bases removed from V and 0 bases from J, the gap between germline ends came to 12 bases. CDR1 and CDR2 from the germline V gene are SGHKS and YYEKEE (reference sequence). The CDR3 is made up of 16 amino acids. The CDR3 sequence: CASSFTQGSSGNTIYF. CDR3 DNA: TGTGCCAGCAGCTTCACGCAGGGGAGCTCTGGAAACACCATATATTTT.

The V gene is TRBV9, the J gene TRBJ1-1; TRBD1 matches at 12 bases. CDR3 length: 18 residues. Losses at the gene ends were 3 bases for V and 0 bases for J; bases not matched to a gene: 9. The V gene's germline CDR1 is SGDLS and CDR2 YYNGEE. DNA of the CDR3: TGTGCCAGCAGCGCCCATACCGGGACAGGGGGCTTGAACACTGAAGCTTTCTTT. This gives the protein CASSAHTGTGGLNTEAFF.

A few counts support this clone. The chain combines TRBV27 with TRBJ1-5; D possibly corresponds to TRBD1 (5 bases). This CDR3 comprises 13 residues. Germline V gives CDR1 MNHEY, CDR2 SMNVEV (reference sequence). Trimming removed 6 bases from V and 5 bases from J, with 11 bases in between. CDR3 bases: TGTGCCAGCAGATCCGGGACGGATCAGCCCCAGCATTTT. It translates to CASRSGTDQPQHF.

The rearrangement uses TRBV6-6 and TRBJ2-7, with 8 bases that match TRBD1. The CDR3 length is 20 residues. The ends lost 5 bases at V and 2 bases at J; junction bases unmatched: 23. The germline gives CDR1 MNHNY, CDR2 SVGAGI (reference sequence). CDR3 DNA: TGTGCCAGCAGTCCTAATGCCGACAGGGGATCAGTAGGGTCCCCCTACGAGCAGTACTTC. It specifies CASSPNADRGSVGSPYEQYF.

This clone occurred a few times. This rearrangement joins TRBV28 to TRBJ1-4, with a possible D match to TRBD1 (5 bases). V gave up 7 bases and J gave up 0 bases, with 15 bases separating them. This CDR3 spans 16 amino acids. Germline loops: CDR1 MDHEN, CDR2 SYDVKM. CDR3 amino acids: CASTSGAVATNEKLFF. The CDR3 region has the DNA TGTGCCAGCACCTCCGGGGCGGTTGCAACTAATGAAAAACTGTTTTTT.

J is TRBJ1-1 and V is TRBV28; D is possibly TRBD1 (5 bases). The CDR3 covers 13 residues. Germline CDR1 reads MDHEN; CDR2 reads SYDVKM. Trimming removed 5 bases from V and 4 bases from J, with 11 bases in between. The CDR3 sequence is CASSDSLFTEAFF. The CDR3 coding sequence is TGTGCCAGCAGTGACAGTTTGTTCACTGAAGCTTTCTTT.

This chain joins TRBV5-1 and TRBJ2-2; D might be TRBD2 (6 bases). The CDR3 length is 17 residues. From germline, CDR1 is SGHRS and CDR2 YFSETQ. Deletions cut 0 bases from V and 7 bases from J, with 19 bases between. This CDR3 is CASSLAGVGTLGGELFF. The CDR3 bases are TGCGCCAGCAGCTTGGCGGGAGTAGGCACCCTCGGCGGGGAGCTGTTTTTT.

The chain couples TRBV5-4 to TRBJ1-2, with D unclear. Germline loops: CDR1 SGHNT, CDR2 YYREEE (reference sequence). Trimming removed 4 bases at V and 5 bases at J, with 15 bases between. The CDR3 contains 14 residues. CDR3 in amino acids: CASSPRPGWYGYTF. For the CDR3, the DNA is TGTGCCAGCAGCCCGCGACCGGGGTGGTATGGCTACACCTTC.

The J gene is TRBJ1-1, the V gene TRBV9; D not resolved. The germline V gene has CDR1 SGDLS and CDR2 YYNGEE. Trimming took off 4 bases at V and 0 bases at J, with 13 bases between the two ends. This CDR3 is built from 15 residues. CDR3 amino acids: CASSPRPAMNTEAFF. The CDR3, as DNA: TGTGCCAGCAGCCCCCGCCCGGCTATGAACACTGAAGCTTTCTTT.

This clone showed up just once. The chain joins TRBV7-9 to TRBJ1-1; D might be TRBD1 (6 bases). Trimming took off 5 bases at V and 9 bases at J, with 13 bases between the two ends. The germline gives CDR1 SEHNR, CDR2 FQNEAQ (reference sequence). This CDR3 has 12 residues. CDR3 coding DNA: TGTGCCAGCAGCATAGGACAGCAGAAAGCTTTCTTT. It translates to CASSIGQQKAFF.

This chain connects TRBV7-7 to TRBJ2-3; 7 bases line up with TRBD1. CDR1 and CDR2 from the germline V gene are SSHAT and FNYEAQ (reference sequence). The CDR3 spans 13 residues. With V trimmed by 5 bases and J by 6 bases, 5 bases remained unmatched. The CDR3 region is CASSPTGKDTQYF. The CDR3 DNA reads TGTGCCAGCAGCCCGACAGGGAAGGATACGCAGTATTTT.